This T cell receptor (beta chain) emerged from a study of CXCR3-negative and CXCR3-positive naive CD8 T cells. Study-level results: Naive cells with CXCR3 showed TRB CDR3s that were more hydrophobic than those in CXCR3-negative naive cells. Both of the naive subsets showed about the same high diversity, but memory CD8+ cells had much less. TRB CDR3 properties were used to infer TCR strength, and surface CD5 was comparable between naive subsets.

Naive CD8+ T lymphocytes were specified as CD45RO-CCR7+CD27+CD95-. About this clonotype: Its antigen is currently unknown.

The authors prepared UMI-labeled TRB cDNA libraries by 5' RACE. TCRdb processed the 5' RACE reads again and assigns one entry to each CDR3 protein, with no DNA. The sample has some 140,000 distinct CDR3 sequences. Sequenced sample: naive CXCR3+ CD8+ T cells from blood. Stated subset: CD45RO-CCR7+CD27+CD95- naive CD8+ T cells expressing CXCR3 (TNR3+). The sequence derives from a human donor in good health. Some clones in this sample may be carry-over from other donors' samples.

The CDR3 sequence is CASSLSGYTEAFF. The genes are TRBV28 and TRBJ1-1. The germline V gene encodes CDR1 MDHEN and CDR2 SYDVKM. The CDR3 is 13 residues long. The whole variable domain, remainder taken from reference TRBV28 and TRBJ1-1, is DVKVTQSSRYLVKRTGEKVFLECVQDMDHENMFWYRQDPGLGLRLIYFSYDVKMKEKGDIPEGYSVSREKKERFSLILESASTNQTSMYLCASSLSGYTEAFFGQGTRLTVV.